This TCR beta chain was found in a study of metastatic and nonmetastatic thyroid tumors. About the research overall: Repertoires of blood and of tissue (tumor or nodule) from malignant and benign thyroid patients were compared.

The CDR3 loop spans 13 amino acids. CDR1 and CDR2 (germline): SGHTS, YDEGEE. V was clipped by 0 bases and J by 4 bases, with 4 bases between them. No patient received treatment before thyroid surgery. Original handling: A distant-metastasis classifier for papillary thyroid cancer was built using CDR3 differences across clinicopathological groups. TCRdb re-called the PCR reads through MiXCR. The V and J calls come from TCRdb's annotation, not from the publication. This sample yields about 22,000 clones, of which 13% to 15% are seen a single time; more than 14% belongs to the top ten. This clone was picked up many times. Its antigen remains unknown. Study-level points and caveats: Significantly higher TCR beta diversity was reportedly seen in malignant thyroid tumors than benign nodules, in blood and tumor.

The TCR sequence derives from a female donor with papillary thyroid cancer or a benign thyroid nodule (not recorded which). Some clones in this sample may be carry-over from other donors' samples. The sample consisted of tumor tissue. The chain carries TRBV5-8 and TRBJ2-2; D not resolved. CDR3 sequence: CASSLEATGELFF. CDR3 nucleotides: TGTGCCAGCAGCTTGGAGGCCACCGGGGAGCTGTTTTTT.